The 27 T cell receptor beta chains presented below share a single source sample, sequenced in a study of T cells in Graves' hyperthyroidism and ophthalmopathy. The investigators amplified TCR beta CDR3 regions from RNA transcripts. Researchers ran a first-round RT-PCR on the TCR CDR3 using the HTBI primer set. Each CDR3 protein is one row after TCRdb ran MiXCR on the multiplex PCR reads. The sample has 700,000 or so distinct CDR3 sequences; less than 20% are singletons. Material: blood. Receptor source: a man aged 18 to 30 with Graves' hyperthyroidism.

This clonotype has ten or more counts. The gene calls are TRBV27 and TRBJ2-7, with 7 positions matching TRBD1. Losses at the gene ends were 8 bases for V and 5 bases for J; bases not matched to a gene: 6. The CDR3 length is 12 residues. Germline CDR1 is MNHEY and CDR2 is SMNVEV (reference sequence). The CDR3 bases are TGTGCCAGCTCGGACAGGCTCAACGAGCAGTACTTC. Protein sequence: CASSDRLNEQYF.

This clonotype was observed a single time. This rearrangement joins TRBV28 to TRBJ2-3; 10 bases fit TRBD2. Trimming at V came to 6 bases and at J to 4 bases, leaving 7 bases not matched to a gene. Looked up from germline, CDR1 is MDHEN and CDR2 is SYDVKM. This CDR3 is built from 15 residues. CDR3 nucleotides: TGTGCCAGCAGCCTACTAGCGGGAATTGCAGATACGCAGTATTTT. Protein: CASSLLAGIADTQYF. Based on the CDR3 plus reference TRBV28 and TRBJ2-3, the full variable domain is DVKVTQSSRYLVKRTGEKVFLECVQDMDHENMFWYRQDPGLGLRLIYFSYDVKMKEKGDIPEGYSVSREKKERFSLILESASTNQTSMYLCASSLLAGIADTQYFGPGTRLTVL.

This clonotype was observed a handful of times. This chain links TRBV27 with TRBJ2-5; maybe TRBD1 (5 bases). Trimming left V 3 bases short and J 5 bases short, with 10 bases between. Germline V gene data show CDR1 as MNHEY and CDR2 as SMNVEV (reference sequence). The CDR3 sequence is 13 residues long. The CDR3, as DNA: TGTGCCAGCAGTTTCGCAGGGATGGAGACCCAGTACTTC. Translated: CASSFAGMETQYF.

This clonotype was seen repeatedly, ten times or more. The chain joins TRBV2 to TRBJ1-6; TRBD1 aligns across 10 bases. The CDR3 extends over 15 amino acids. V lost 6 bases, J lost 11 bases, and 10 bases stayed unmatched. Per the germline V gene, CDR1 is SNHLY and CDR2 is FYNNEI. This CDR3 reads CASRRGTGDETPLHF. CDR3 bases: TGTGCCAGCAGGCGAGGGACAGGGGACGAGACACCCCTCCACTTT.

This clonotype was counted ten times or more. The chain couples TRBV2 to TRBJ1-4, with D possibly matching TRBD1 (5 bases). The CDR3 is 13 amino acids. Looked up from germline, CDR1 is SNHLY and CDR2 is FYNNEI. The germline V and J ends were trimmed by 3 bases and 7 bases, with 9 bases remaining between them. As DNA, the CDR3 is TGTGCCAGCAGTGACAGGGTCCGTGAAAAACTGTTTTTT. This gives the protein CASSDRVREKLFF.

The rearrangement links TRBV6-2 or TRBV6-3 to TRBJ1-4; D is uncertain. CDR1 and CDR2 (germline): MNHEY, SVGEGT. Trimming cost V 7 bases and J 3 bases, with 9 bases left between them. The CDR3 is 13 amino acids. The CDR3 reads CASKERPNEKLFF. CDR3 nucleotides: TGTGCCAGCAAAGAGAGGCCTAATGAAAAACTGTTTTTT.

The chain has TRBV9 and TRBJ2-6, with a weak D call TRBD2 (6 bases). The CDR3 is 17 amino acids. Between the trimmed V and J ends, which lost 4 bases and 4 bases, there was a span of 18 bases. Germline CDR1 SGDLS, CDR2 YYNGEE. CDR3 amino acids: CASSPPDWGVGANVLTF. The CDR3, as DNA: TGTGCCAGCAGCCCCCCGGATTGGGGGGTAGGGGCCAACGTCCTGACTTTC.

The CDR3 reads CASSLGAGPQETQYF. Here the CDR3 DNA reads TGCGCCAGCAGCTTGGGGGCAGGACCGCAAGAGACCCAGTACTTC. The chain combines TRBV5-1 with TRBJ2-5; D is unresolved. V was pared by 0 bases and J by 2 bases, with 11 bases between. The CDR3 consists of 15 residues. In germline, CDR1 is SGHRS, CDR2 YFSETQ.

This clonotype was counted at least ten times. The chain couples TRBV28 to TRBJ2-7, with TRBD2 identical over 13 bases. The CDR3 spans 15 residues. V lost 4 bases to trimming and J lost 4 bases; unmatched junction nucleotides: 4. CDR1 is MDHEN, CDR2 SYDVKM, per germline. CDR3: CASSSPGLAGYEQYF. The CDR3 nucleotides read TGTGCCAGCAGTTCACCGGGACTAGCGGGGTACGAGCAGTACTTC.

This clonotype has just a few counts. This sequence may be a read error, since a much larger clone differs from it by one base. The chain couples TRBV4-2 to TRBJ2-1; no firm D call. Germline CDR1 LGHNA, CDR2 YNFKEQ. Trimming took 0 bases from V and 3 from J, leaving 3 bases between them. The CDR3 is made up of 13 amino acids. Here the CDR3 DNA reads TGTGCCAGCAGCCAAGAAGACTACAATGAGCAGTTCTTC. Protein sequence: CASSQEDYNEQFF.

This clonotype has a count of ten or more. This CDR3 reads CASRLQGDSNQPQHF. CDR3 DNA: TGTGCCAGCAGATTACAGGGAGACAGCAATCAGCCCCAGCATTTT. V and J are TRBV28 and TRBJ1-5; maybe TRBD1 (6 bases). Between the trimmed V and J ends, which lost 6 bases and 1 base, there was a span of 13 bases. The CDR3 consists of 15 residues. Germline V gene lookup returns CDR1 MDHEN and CDR2 SYDVKM.

The rearrangement links TRBV6-1 to TRBJ2-2; 9 positions match TRBD2. Germline V gene data show CDR1 as MNHNS and CDR2 as SASEGT. With V trimmed by 7 bases and J by 5 bases, 8 bases remained unmatched. The CDR3 is made up of 15 amino acids. The CDR3 loop reads CASIFSGSGTGELFF. The CDR3 DNA reads TGTGCCAGCATCTTTAGCGGGAGTGGGACCGGGGAGCTGTTTTTT.

This sequence joins TRBV5-8 and TRBJ2-3; TRBD1 might be the D (5 bases). This CDR3 contains 15 residues. Trimming took off 6 bases at V and 2 bases at J, with 16 bases between the two ends. CDR1 and CDR2 (germline): SGHTS, YDEGEE. CDR3 region: CASTGWGGLTDTQYF. The CDR3 bases are TGTGCCAGCACAGGGTGGGGCGGCCTCACAGATACGCAGTATTTT.

This clonotype was seen a few times. The J gene is TRBJ2-1, the V gene TRBV6-1, with D uncertain. The V gene's germline CDR1 is MNHNS and CDR2 SASEGT. The V end was cut by 1 base, the J end by 6 bases, with 4 bases between. This CDR3 has 12 amino acids. The CDR3 DNA reads as TGTGCCAGCAGTGAAGAAGGCAATGAGCAGTTCTTC. This codes for CASSEEGNEQFF.

This clonotype appeared many times. This chain uses TRBV9 with TRBJ2-1, with 14 bases lining up with TRBD2. The CDR3 has 19 amino acids. V gave up 2 bases and J gave up 1 base; unmatched junction bases: 8. CDR1 and CDR2 (germline): SGDLS, YYNGEE. The CDR3 spells CASSVAGLAGAISYNEQFF. CDR3 coding DNA: TGTGCCAGCAGCGTGGCGGGACTAGCGGGAGCAATTTCCTACAATGAGCAGTTCTTC.

This clonotype was detected ten times or more. The rearrangement links TRBV7-2 to TRBJ2-7; perhaps TRBD1 as D (5 bases). Trimming left V 6 bases short and J 1 base short, with 13 bases between. This CDR3 has 14 residues. Per the germline V gene, CDR1 is SGHTA and CDR2 is FQGNSA. In DNA, the CDR3 is TGTGCCAGCAGTAACCAGGGATTTTCCTACGAGCAGTACTTC. As protein: CASSNQGFSYEQYF.

This clonotype occurred many times. The chain is built from TRBV3-1 and TRBJ2-3; 8 positions match TRBD1. CDR3 size: 18 residues. Germline V lookup: CDR1 LGHDT, CDR2 YNNKEL (reference sequence). Trimming removed 0 bases from V and 4 bases from J; junction bases left unmatched: 12. CDR3 in amino acids: CASSQELEQGDESDTQYF. In nucleotides, the CDR3 is TGTGCCAGCAGCCAAGAGTTAGAACAGGGGGACGAGTCAGATACGCAGTATTTT.

This clonotype has at least ten counts. CDR3 sequence (DNA): TGTGCCAGCAGCCAAGGCCCGTCGAGCGGGAGAGACTACGAGCAGTACTTC. Its protein product is CASSQGPSSGRDYEQYF. The chain carries TRBV3-1 and TRBJ2-7; 8 bases match TRBD2. The germline gives CDR1 LGHDT, CDR2 YNNKEL (reference sequence). CDR3 length: 17 residues. V gave up 1 base and J gave up 3 bases; unmatched junction bases: 11.

This clonotype showed up many times. The rearrangement links TRBV28 to TRBJ2-2, with TRBD2 as a possible D gene (5 bases). Trimming took off 4 bases at V and 4 bases at J, with 19 bases between the two ends. Germline values: CDR1 MDHEN, CDR2 SYDVKM. CDR3 length: 17 amino acids. Here the CDR3 reads CASSSFGRAKFTGELFF. The CDR3 DNA reads as TGTGCCAGCAGTTCCTTTGGGCGGGCAAAATTCACCGGGGAGCTGTTTTTT.

This clonotype was picked up many times. J is TRBJ2-1 and V is TRBV11-2; TRBD2 matches at 7 bases. V gave up 0 bases and J gave up 2 bases; unmatched junction bases: 1. CDR3 length equals 15 residues. Germline V CDR1 and CDR2: SGHAT, FQNNGV. CDR3 amino acids: CASSLEAGTYNEQFF. DNA for the CDR3: TGTGCCAGCAGCTTAGAAGCGGGGACCTACAATGAGCAGTTCTTC.

This clonotype was observed many times. The chain has TRBV7-8 and TRBJ2-3; 8 bases fit TRBD2. J lost 1 base, V lost 1 base, and 19 bases had no gene match. CDR3 length: 21 amino acids. Germline loops: CDR1 SGHVS, CDR2 FQNEAQ. The CDR3 coding sequence is TGTGCCAGCAGCTTAGAGAGGAACCGCGGGATTAGCGGGACCGGCACAGATACGCAGTATTTT. It encodes CASSLERNRGISGTGTDTQYF.

This clonotype appeared a few times. The CDR3 protein is CASSLGASVTGELFF. The DNA for the CDR3 is TGTGCCAGCAGCTTGGGGGCGTCCGTGACCGGGGAGCTGTTTTTT. The chain links TRBV7-9 to TRBJ2-2, with D maybe TRBD1 (6 bases). Trimming left V 3 bases short and J 5 bases short, with 13 bases between. This CDR3 is 15 amino acids long. In germline, CDR1 is SEHNR, CDR2 FQNEAQ (reference sequence). Full variable domain (missing parts from reference TRBV7-9 and TRBJ2-2): DTGVSQNPRHKITKRGQNVTFRCDPISEHNRLYWYRQTLGQGPEFLTYFQNEAQLEKSRLLSDRFSAERPKGSFSTLEIQRTEQGDSAMYLCASSLGASVTGELFFGEGSRLTVL.

V gene TRBV6-9 combines with J gene TRBJ2-1; D tentatively fits TRBD1 or TRBD2 (5 bases each). Trimming took off 7 bases at V and 6 bases at J, with 16 bases between the two ends. The CDR3 has 14 residues. Germline-derived CDR1 and CDR2 are MNHGY and SVAAGI. The CDR3 loop is CASNPSRGGNEQFF. As DNA, the CDR3 is TGTGCCAGCAACCCCTCCCGGGGCGGCAATGAGCAGTTCTTC.

This clonotype was detected many times. This chain uses TRBV11-2 with TRBJ2-3; 9 bases agree with TRBD2. The CDR3 length is 16 residues. V gave up 3 bases and J gave up 3 bases; unmatched junction bases: 7. The germline V gene has CDR1 SGHAT and CDR2 FQNNGV. Written as DNA, the CDR3 is TGTGCCAGCAGCTTTTGGCCTAGCGGGACGACAGATACGCAGTATTTT. The encoded protein is CASSFWPSGTTDTQYF.

The CDR3 DNA reads as TGTGCCAGCAGTTACTTGATGGGCGAGCAGTACTTC. Translation gives CASSYLMGEQYF. V and J are TRBV6-5 and TRBJ2-7; D is ambiguous. Per germline, CDR1 MNHEY and CDR2 SVGAGI. V dropped 1 base and J dropped 6 bases, with 7 bases sitting between them. CDR3 length: 12 amino acids.

In its sample, this clonotype was seen a few times. The V call is TRBV9, the J call TRBJ1-5, with D tentatively TRBD1 (6 bases). Between the trimmed V and J ends, which lost 0 bases and 0 bases, there was a span of 10 bases. This CDR3 is built from 16 residues. Germline CDR1 reads SGDLS; CDR2 reads YYNGEE. The CDR3: CASSVGAGDSNQPQHF. The CDR3 bases are TGTGCCAGCAGCGTAGGGGCAGGGGATAGCAATCAGCCCCAGCATTTT.

This clonotype appeared many times. This chain connects TRBV5-8 to TRBJ2-3, with TRBD2 matching 7 bases. Germline V lookup: CDR1 SGHTS, CDR2 YDEGEE. V lost 0 bases to trimming and J lost 2 bases; unmatched junction nucleotides: 3. This CDR3 is built from 15 residues. CDR3 sequence: CASSLGGRDTDTQYF. Written as DNA, the CDR3 is TGTGCCAGCAGCTTGGGGGGGAGGGACACAGATACGCAGTATTTT.